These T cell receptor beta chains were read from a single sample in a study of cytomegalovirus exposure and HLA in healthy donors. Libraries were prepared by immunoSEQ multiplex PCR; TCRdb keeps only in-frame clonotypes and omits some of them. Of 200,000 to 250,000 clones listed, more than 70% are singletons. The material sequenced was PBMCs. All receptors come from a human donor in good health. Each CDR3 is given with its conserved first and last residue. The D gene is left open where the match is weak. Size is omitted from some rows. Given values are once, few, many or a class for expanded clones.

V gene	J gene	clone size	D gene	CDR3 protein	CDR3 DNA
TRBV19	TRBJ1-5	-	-	CASSVREGWNQPQHF	TGTGCCAGTAGCGTCCGGGAGGGGTGGAATCAGCCCCAGCATTTT
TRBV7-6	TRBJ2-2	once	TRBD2	CASSLAQAGAGELFF	TGTGCCAGCAGCTTAGCGCAGGCGGGAGCCGGGGAGCTGTTTTTT
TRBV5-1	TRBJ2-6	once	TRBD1	CASTGQPSSGANVLTF	TGCGCCAGCACGGGACAGCCTAGTTCTGGGGCCAACGTCCTGACTTTC
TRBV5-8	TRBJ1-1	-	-	CASSPFWGSGTEAFF	TGTGCCAGCAGCCCCTTTTGGGGCTCGGGCACTGAAGCTTTCTTT
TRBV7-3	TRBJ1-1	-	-	CGSSLSQNTEAFF	TGTGGCAGCAGCTTAAGTCAGAACACTGAAGCTTTCTTT
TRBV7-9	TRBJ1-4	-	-	CASSLVPEKLFF	TGTGCCAGCAGCTTAGTTCCGGAAAAACTGTTTTTT
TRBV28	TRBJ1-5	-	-	CASRRWGGRGSNQPQHF	TGTGCCAGCAGGCGATGGGGGGGTCGGGGAAGCAATCAGCCCCAGCATTTT
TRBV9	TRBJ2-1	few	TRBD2	CASSVAGTSVYNEQFF	TGTGCCAGCAGCGTAGCCGGGACTAGCGTCTACAATGAGCAGTTCTTC
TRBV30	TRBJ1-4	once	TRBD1	CAWKSTGGGEKLFF	TGTGCCTGGAAGTCAACAGGGGGAGGTGAAAAACTGTTTTTT
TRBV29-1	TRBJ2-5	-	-	CSVEFPTEETQYF	TGCAGCGTTGAGTTCCCCACTGAAGAGACCCAGTACTTC
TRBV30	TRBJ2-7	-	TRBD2	CAWTSGGAYEQYF	TGTGCCTGGACCTCCGGGGGGGCCTACGAGCAGTACTTC
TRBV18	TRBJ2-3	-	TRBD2	CASSKGLAGTDTQYF	TGTGCCAGCTCAAAGGGACTAGCGGGCACAGATACGCAGTATTTT
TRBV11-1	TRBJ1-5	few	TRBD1	CASSSGTGDAQPQHF	TGTGCCAGCAGCTCCGGGACAGGGGACGCTCAGCCCCAGCATTTT
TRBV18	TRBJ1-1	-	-	CASSLQTGNTEAFF	TGTGCCAGCTCACTACAGACAGGGAACACTGAAGCTTTCTTT
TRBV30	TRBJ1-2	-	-	CAWSVVGRGYGYTF	TGTGCTTGGAGTGTAGTTGGACGGGGTTATGGCTACACCTTC
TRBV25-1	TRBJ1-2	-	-	CASSGQDSYGYTF	TGTGCCAGCAGTGGACAAGACAGCTATGGCTACACCTTC
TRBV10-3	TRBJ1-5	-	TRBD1	CAISDGAGGAQPQHF	TGTGCCATCAGTGATGGTGCAGGGGGTGCCCAGCCCCAGCATTTT
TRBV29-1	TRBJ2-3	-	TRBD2	CSVIGLASSTDTQYF	TGCAGCGTGATAGGACTAGCGTCAAGCACAGATACGCAGTATTTT
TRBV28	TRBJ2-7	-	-	CASSLGLSSYEQYF	TGTGCCAGCAGTTTAGGGCTGAGCTCCTACGAGCAGTACTTC
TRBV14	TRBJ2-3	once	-	CASSQGGSTDTQYF	TGTGCCAGCAGCCAAGGGGGCTCCACAGATACGCAGTATTTT
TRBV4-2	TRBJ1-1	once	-	CASSQDGGGRGTEAFF	TGTGCCAGCAGCCAAGATGGTGGAGGGAGAGGTACTGAAGCTTTCTTT
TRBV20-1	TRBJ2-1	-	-	CSAGSNEQFF	TGCAGTGCCGGGAGCAATGAGCAGTTCTTC
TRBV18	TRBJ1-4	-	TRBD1	CASSPTGLGEKLFF	TGTGCCAGCTCACCGACAGGGTTGGGTGAAAAACTGTTTTTT
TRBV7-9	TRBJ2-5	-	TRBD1	CASSFDRVRQTQYF	TGTGCCAGCAGCTTTGACAGGGTTAGACAGACCCAGTACTTC
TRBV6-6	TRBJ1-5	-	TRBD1	CASSRQGDSNQPQHF	TGTGCCAGCAGTCGACAGGGCGATAGCAATCAGCCCCAGCATTTT
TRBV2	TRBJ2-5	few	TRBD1	CASDWDREIETQYF	TGTGCCAGCGATTGGGACAGGGAGATTGAGACCCAGTACTTC
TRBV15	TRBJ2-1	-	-	CATSRSGLALSSYNEQFF	TGTGCCACCAGCAGATCTGGGCTAGCCCTCAGCTCCTACAATGAGCAGTTCTTC
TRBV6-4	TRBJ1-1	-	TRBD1	CASNRTGRKTEAFF	TGTGCCAGCAATAGGACAGGGCGAAAAACTGAAGCTTTCTTT
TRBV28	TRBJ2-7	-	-	CASSLGRRVLAEGSYEQYF	TGTGCCAGCAGTTTAGGCCGCCGGGTCCTCGCAGAGGGCTCCTACGAGCAGTACTTC
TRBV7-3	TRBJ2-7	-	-	CASSPLGERSYEQYF	TGTGCCAGCAGCCCGTTAGGGGAAAGGAGCTACGAGCAGTACTTC
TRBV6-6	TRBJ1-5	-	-	CASSYNGGNDQPQHF	TGTGCCAGCAGTTACAATGGAGGGAATGATCAGCCCCAGCATTTT
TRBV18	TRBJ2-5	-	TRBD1	CASSPGDTTGQSETQYF	TGTGCCAGCTCACCCGGGGACACGACGGGACAGAGTGAGACCCAGTACTTC
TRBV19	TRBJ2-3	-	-	CASSTSRTDLTDTQYF	TGTGCCAGTAGTACCTCCCGGACAGATCTCACAGATACGCAGTATTTT
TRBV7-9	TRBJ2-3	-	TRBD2	CASSPGGRGTYPSTDTQYF	TGTGCCAGCAGCCCAGGTGGGCGGGGGACCTACCCTAGCACAGATACGCAGTATTTT
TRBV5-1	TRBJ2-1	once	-	CASSLTGVVNEQFF	TGCGCCAGCAGCTTGACGGGAGTAGTAAATGAGCAGTTCTTC
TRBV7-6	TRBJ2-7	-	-	CASSSRDLSYEQYF	TGTGCCAGCAGCTCCCGGGACTTATCCTACGAGCAGTACTTC
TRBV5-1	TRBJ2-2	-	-	CASSPSGATGELFF	TGCGCCAGCAGCCCAAGCGGAGCCACCGGGGAGCTGTTTTTT
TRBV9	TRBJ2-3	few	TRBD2	CASSVVSGRASPSTDTQYF	TGTGCCAGCAGCGTAGTTAGCGGGAGGGCCTCCCCTAGCACAGATACGCAGTATTTT
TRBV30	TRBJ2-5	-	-	CAWSPPWASVETQYF	TGTGCCTGGAGTCCCCCGTGGGCTAGCGTTGAGACCCAGTACTTC
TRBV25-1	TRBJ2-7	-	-	CASRPRDAYEQYF	TGTGCCAGCAGACCGCGGGACGCCTACGAGCAGTACTTC
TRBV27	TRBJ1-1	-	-	CASSHETILSTEAFF	TGTGCCAGCAGTCATGAGACTATACTGAGCACTGAAGCTTTCTTT
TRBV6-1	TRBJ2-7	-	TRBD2	CASSAVGAGADHEQYF	TGTGCCAGCAGTGCGGTTGGAGCGGGAGCTGACCACGAGCAGTACTTC
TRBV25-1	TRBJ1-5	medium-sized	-	CASSDSEGTSNQPQHF	TGTGCCAGCAGTGATTCGGAGGGGACTAGCAATCAGCCCCAGCATTTT
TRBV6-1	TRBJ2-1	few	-	CASRHSGDINEQFF	TGTGCCAGCAGGCACAGCGGGGACATAAATGAGCAGTTCTTC
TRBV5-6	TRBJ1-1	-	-	CASSFMNTEAFF	TGTGCCAGCAGCTTCATGAACACTGAAGCTTTCTTT
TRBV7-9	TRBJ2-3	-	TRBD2	CSSSPLGTSGRDTQYF	TGTTCCAGCAGCCCCCTCGGGACTAGCGGGAGAGATACGCAGTATTTT
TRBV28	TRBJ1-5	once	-	CASNPQGLGQPQHF	TGTGCCAGCAACCCCCAGGGGTTGGGTCAGCCCCAGCATTTT
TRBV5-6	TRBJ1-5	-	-	CASSLGEDQPQHF	TGTGCCAGCAGCTTAGGGGAGGATCAGCCCCAGCATTTT
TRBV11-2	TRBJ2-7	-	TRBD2	CASSPQTRQGGSYEQYF	TGTGCCAGCAGCCCCCAGACCCGGCAGGGAGGGTCCTACGAGCAGTACTTC
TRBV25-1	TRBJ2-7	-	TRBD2	CASSGGRAAGEQYF	TGTGCCAGCAGTGGCGGGAGGGCCGCAGGGGAGCAGTACTTC
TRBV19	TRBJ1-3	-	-	CASRYSSGNTIYF	TGTGCCAGTCGATACAGCTCTGGAAACACCATATATTTT
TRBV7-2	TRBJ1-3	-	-	CASSLQGTSGNTIYF	TGTGCCAGCAGCTTACAGGGAACTTCTGGAAACACCATATATTTT
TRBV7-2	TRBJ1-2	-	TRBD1	CASSRGQVNYGYTF	TGTGCCAGCAGCCGGGGACAGGTTAACTATGGCTACACCTTC
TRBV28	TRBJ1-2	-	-	CASRRQASYGYTF	TGTGCCAGCAGGAGACAGGCCAGCTATGGCTACACCTTC
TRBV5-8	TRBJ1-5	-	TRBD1	CASSQPGQGRNQPQHF	TGTGCCAGCAGCCAACCGGGACAGGGTCGCAATCAGCCCCAGCATTTT
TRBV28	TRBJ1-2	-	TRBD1	CASSSPFSGQGVYGYTF	TGTGCCAGCAGTTCCCCCTTTTCGGGACAGGGAGTATATGGCTACACCTTC
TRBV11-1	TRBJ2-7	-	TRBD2	CASSPRLAGGGYEQYF	TGTGCCAGCAGCCCTAGACTAGCGGGAGGAGGATACGAGCAGTACTTC
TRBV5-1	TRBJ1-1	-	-	CASSLGGHMNTEAFF	TGCGCCAGCAGCTTGGGGGGGCACATGAACACTGAAGCTTTCTTT
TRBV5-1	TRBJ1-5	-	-	CASSLGVYSNQPQHF	TGCGCCAGCAGCTTGGGAGTTTATAGCAATCAGCCCCAGCATTTT
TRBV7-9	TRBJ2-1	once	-	CASSLRLAREQFF	TGTGCCAGCAGCTTACGACTCGCCCGTGAGCAGTTCTTC